What follows is one T cell receptor beta chain and its context. Its antigen is as yet unknown. The length of the CDR3 is 14 residues. Trimming removed 6 bases at V and 4 bases at J, with 15 bases between. The germline V gene encodes CDR1 MNHNY and CDR2 SVGAGI (reference sequence). The data derive from a study of T cell responses to AZD1222 COVID-19 vaccine. Regarding the study as a whole: Unmutated variant regions reportedly attract nearly half of all spike-specific TCRs.

Data came from immunoSEQ multiplex PCR; TCRdb stores just in-frame clones and leaves some out. The table includes some 100,000 clones, roughly 91% detected once. This material consisted of peripheral blood, taken on day 0 of AZD1222 vaccination. The clonotype was recovered from an adult in good health. V usage is TRBV6-6 and J usage is TRBJ1-1; weak D call: TRBD1 (6 bases). The CDR3 loop is CASSPQGIVTEAFF. DNA of the CDR3: TGTGCCAGCAGCCCACAGGGTATAGTCACTGAAGCTTTCTTT.